These 23 T cell receptor beta chains were sequenced from one sample in a study of T cell repertoires in cytomegalovirus infection. These receptors' targets are unknown. MiXCR, applied by TCRdb to the reads, yields one record per CDR3 protein. The profile shows a few hundred thousand distinct CDR3 sequences, under 45% of them singletons. Material: cultured PBMCs, obtained from culture after CMV antigen stimulation. These receptors came from a human donor in good health (CMV status not recorded). Some clones in this sample may be carry-over from other donors' samples.

There are a few counts of this clonotype. The chain uses TRBV6-1 and TRBJ2-6; D is undetermined. Trimming left V 7 bases short and J 2 bases short, with 9 bases between. From germline, CDR1 is MNHNS and CDR2 SASEGT. The CDR3 sequence is 14 residues long. The CDR3, as DNA: TGTGCCAGCACTCCTAGTCCTGGGGCCAACGTCCTGACTTTC. Protein sequence: CASTPSPGANVLTF.

The J gene is TRBJ2-7, the V gene TRBV6-2 or TRBV6-3; D tentatively fits TRBD1 or TRBD2 (5 bases each). Trimming left V 2 bases short and J 7 bases short, with 12 bases between. Germline CDR1 MNHEY, CDR2 SVGEGT. The CDR3 has 13 residues. CDR3 in amino acids: CASSYPGTVEQYF. For the CDR3, the DNA is TGTGCCAGCAGTTACCCCGGGACGGTAGAGCAGTACTTC.

A few counts support this clonotype. The J gene is TRBJ2-7, the V gene TRBV7-2, with D tentatively TRBD2 (5 bases). The CDR3 is 13 residues long. The ends were cut back, 3 bases at V and 6 bases at J, with 12 bases in the middle. Germline loops: CDR1 SGHTA, CDR2 FQGNSA. CDR3 coding DNA: TGTGCCAGCAGCTTGTGGCACACTAGCGAGCAGTACTTC. This gives the protein CASSLWHTSEQYF.

The chain has TRBV7-6 and TRBJ2-7, with D hard to call. Germline V gene data show CDR1 as SGHVS and CDR2 as FNYEAQ. The CDR3 totals 16 residues. The V gene lost 1 base and the J gene lost 2 bases, with 15 bases spanning the gap. The CDR3 bases are TGTGCCAGCAGCTTAGTGGAAGTTGGCGGAGCCTACGAGCAGTACTTC. Translated: CASSLVEVGGAYEQYF.

The chain has TRBV4-1 and TRBJ2-2; D gene uncertain. Germline values: CDR1 MGHRA, CDR2 YSYEKL. V lost 4 bases and J 2 bases, leaving 11 bases between the germline ends. The CDR3 sequence is 15 residues long. Written as DNA, the CDR3 is TGCGCCAGCAGCCTGGGATGGGCCAACACCGGGGAGCTGTTTTTT. Translating gives CASSLGWANTGELFF.

In its sample, this clonotype was seen a few times. The rearrangement links TRBV24-1 to TRBJ2-3; D uncertain. V was clipped by 1 base and J by 1 base, with 8 bases between them. This CDR3 comprises 15 residues. CDR1 is KGHDR and CDR2 is SFDVKD in the germline V gene. CDR3 nucleotides: TGTGCCACCAGTGATTTACGCTCCGGCACAGATACGCAGTATTTT. It yields the protein CATSDLRSGTDTQYF.

The CDR3, as DNA: TGTGCCAGCAGCCAGACAACAGGAAACACCATATATTTT. This codes for CASSQTTGNTIYF. The gene calls are TRBV3-1 and TRBJ1-3; D not certain. Germline CDR1 reads LGHDT; CDR2 reads YNNKEL (reference sequence). The CDR3 consists of 13 residues. Trimming took off 3 bases at V and 4 bases at J, with 7 bases between the two ends.

The CDR3 reads CASSLEGGGVGQFF. The CDR3, as DNA: TGTGCCAGCAGCTTAGAGGGCGGCGGGGTCGGGCAGTTCTTC. This chain connects TRBV7-2 to TRBJ2-1, with D perhaps TRBD2 (6 bases). The V end was cut by 1 base, the J end by 12 bases, with 16 bases between. The V gene's germline CDR1 is SGHTA and CDR2 FQGNSA. The CDR3 has 14 residues.

This clonotype came up a few times. The V and J genes are TRBV6-5 and TRBJ1-5; TRBD1 might be the D (6 bases). V was pared by 8 bases and J by 1 base, with 9 bases between. The V gene's germline CDR1 is MNHEY and CDR2 SVGAGI. CDR3 length: 13 amino acids. The DNA for the CDR3 is TGTGCCAGCGGTACAGGGAGCAATCAGCCCCAGCATTTT. Its protein is CASGTGSNQPQHF.

J is TRBJ2-5 and V is TRBV10-3, with 13 bases lining up with TRBD2. Trimming removed 2 bases from V and 3 bases from J; junction bases left unmatched: 6. CDR1 is ENHRY, CDR2 SYGVKD, per germline. The CDR3 covers 17 residues. DNA for the CDR3: TGTGCCATCAGTGAGCCTCCCGGGACTAGCGGGAAAGAGACCCAGTACTTC. This codes for CAISEPPGTSGKETQYF.

The chain joins TRBV15 to TRBJ1-2, with 10 positions matching TRBD1. CDR1 LNHNV and CDR2 YYDKDF come from the germline V gene (reference sequence). This CDR3 contains 15 residues. With V trimmed by 7 bases and J by 8 bases, 13 bases remained unmatched. The CDR3 is CATTNIGQGEGGYTF. The CDR3 nucleotides read TGTGCCACCACCAATATAGGACAGGGGGAAGGAGGCTACACCTTC.

The gene calls are TRBV7-6 and TRBJ2-7; TRBD1 matches at 7 bases. V was clipped by 4 bases and J by 2 bases; unmatched bases: 11. Germline V gene lookup returns CDR1 SGHVS and CDR2 FNYEAQ. The CDR3 runs to 16 residues. CDR3 sequence (DNA): TGTGCCAGCAGCTCACCAGGGGGAGAAGGCGCCTACGAGCAGTACTTC. Residues: CASSSPGGEGAYEQYF.

The V gene is TRBV3-1, the J gene TRBJ2-7; 9 nucleotides agree with TRBD1. The CDR3 runs 16 residues. The V segment lost 4 bases and the J segment 5 bases; nucleotides outside the gene matches: 12. Germline CDR1 LGHDT, CDR2 YNNKEL (reference sequence). The CDR3 sequence is CASSPMTGGVSDEQYF. CDR3 DNA: TGTGCCAGCAGCCCAATGACAGGGGGAGTTAGCGACGAGCAGTACTTC.

V usage is TRBV11-1 and J usage is TRBJ2-7, with 8 bases that match TRBD2. The CDR3 sequence is 15 residues long. CDR1 and CDR2 (germline): SGHAT, FQDESV (reference sequence). Trimming cost V 2 bases and J 1 base; bases outside gene matches: 4. The CDR3 DNA reads as TGTGCCAGCAGCTTATGGCGGGGGGCGTCCTACGAGCAGTACTTC. It translates to CASSLWRGASYEQYF.

The V and J genes are TRBV2 and TRBJ1-6, with D perhaps matching TRBD1 (6 bases). The CDR3 loop spans 14 amino acids. From germline, CDR1 is SNHLY and CDR2 FYNNEI. V dropped 5 bases and J dropped 8 bases, with 13 bases sitting between them. The CDR3: CASSSLGAYSPLHF. Written as DNA, the CDR3 is TGTGCCAGCAGTAGCCTGGGGGCCTATTCACCCCTCCACTTT.

Only a few counts were recorded for this clonotype. The rearrangement joins TRBV28 to TRBJ2-7; 7 bases agree with TRBD1. The CDR3 length is 14 residues. V dropped 7 bases and J dropped 2; count of bases not matched to a gene: 8. CDR1 is MDHEN, CDR2 SYDVKM, per germline. The CDR3 DNA reads TGTGCCAGCACCGCGACAGGGAACCCCTACGAGCAGTACTTC. It yields the protein CASTATGNPYEQYF.

This rearrangement joins TRBV20-1 to TRBJ1-2; 9 bases map to TRBD1. V was clipped by 2 bases and J by 5 bases; unmatched bases: 9. CDR1 and CDR2 from the germline V gene are DFQATT and SNEGSKA (reference sequence). The CDR3 covers 15 residues. CDR3 nucleotides: TGCAGTGCTAGACTCCCCCGGGACAGGGAGTATGGCTACACCTTC. Its protein product is CSARLPRDREYGYTF.

The chain employs TRBV20-1 and TRBJ2-7; 7 bases are a match to TRBD1. Trimming removed 2 bases from V and 3 bases from J; junction bases left unmatched: 13. Germline V gene sequence: CDR1 DFQATT, CDR2 SNEGSKA (reference sequence). The CDR3 length is 16 residues. DNA of the CDR3: TGCAGTGCTAGAATACCGGGACAGAAATTTTTCTACGAGCAGTACTTC. Protein sequence: CSARIPGQKFFYEQYF.

In its sample, this clonotype was seen a few times. V gene TRBV7-2 combines with J gene TRBJ1-1; possible D gene TRBD1, 6 bases. Germline values: CDR1 SGHTA, CDR2 FQGNSA. This CDR3 contains 16 residues. The germline V and J ends were trimmed by 4 bases and 3 bases, with 18 bases remaining between them. DNA for the CDR3: TGTGCCAGCAGCTCCCAGGGGACGGCCTTCGACACTGAAGCTTTCTTT. It encodes CASSSQGTAFDTEAFF.

The chain employs TRBV7-2 and TRBJ2-1, with 9 nucleotides matching TRBD2. Germline CDR1 reads SGHTA; CDR2 reads FQGNSA. V lost 1 base to trimming and J lost 4 bases; unmatched junction nucleotides: 11. The CDR3 loop spans 18 amino acids. The CDR3, as DNA: TGTGCCAGCAGCTTAGACCCCCGCGGAGCGGGGGGTTACAATGAGCAGTTCTTC. It yields the protein CASSLDPRGAGGYNEQFF.

The count of this clonotype is one. The chain couples TRBV29-1 to TRBJ2-5; TRBD2 aligns across 8 bases. Looked up from germline, CDR1 is SQVTM and CDR2 is ANQGSEA. The V and J ends lost 4 bases and 4 bases, in that order; junction bases with no gene match: 14. The CDR3 is 16 amino acids. CDR3 loop: CSVGGTGGGPIETQYF. The CDR3 DNA sequence: TGCAGCGTTGGTGGTACGGGGGGGGGCCCGATAGAGACCCAGTACTTC. Complete variable domain (other parts from reference TRBV29-1 and TRBJ2-5): SAVISQKPSRDICQRGTSLTIQCQVDSQVTMMFWYRQQPGQSLTLIATANQGSEATYESGFVIDKFPISRPNLTFSTLTVSNMSPEDSSIYLCSVGGTGGGPIETQYFGPGTRLLVL.

For this clonotype: A read error may account for a junction end that differs from germline. V gene TRBV7-9 combines with J gene TRBJ2-1; TRBD2 is a possible D gene (5 bases). The CDR3 is 12 residues long. Germline V gene data show CDR1 as SEHNR and CDR2 as FQNEAQ (reference sequence). CDR3 in amino acids: CASSLQVRERFF. In DNA, the CDR3 is TGTGCCAGCAGCTTACAGGTTAGGGAGCGGTTCTTC.

The CDR3 reads CASSPNAPTYGYTF. The CDR3 DNA reads TGTGCCAGCAGCCCAAACGCGCCCACCTATGGCTACACCTTC. The gene calls are TRBV2 and TRBJ1-2; D ambiguous. There are 14 residues in the CDR3. V lost 6 bases and J 4 bases, leaving 15 bases between the germline ends. Germline CDR1 SNHLY, CDR2 FYNNEI. Full variable domain (missing parts from reference TRBV2 and TRBJ1-2): EPEVTQTPSHQVTQMGQEVILRCVPISNHLYFYWYRQILGQKVEFLVSFYNNEISEKSEIFDDQFSVERPDGSNFTLKIRSTKLEDSAMYFCASSPNAPTYGYTFGSGTRLTVV.